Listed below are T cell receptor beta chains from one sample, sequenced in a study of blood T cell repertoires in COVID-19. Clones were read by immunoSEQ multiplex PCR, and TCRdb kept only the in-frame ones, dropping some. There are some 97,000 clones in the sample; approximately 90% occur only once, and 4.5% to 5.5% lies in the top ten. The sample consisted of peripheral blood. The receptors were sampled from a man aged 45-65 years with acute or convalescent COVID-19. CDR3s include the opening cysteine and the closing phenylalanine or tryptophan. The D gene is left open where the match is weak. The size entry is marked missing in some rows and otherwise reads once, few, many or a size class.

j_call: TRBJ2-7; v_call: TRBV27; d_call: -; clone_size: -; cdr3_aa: CASSLWPNRYEQYF; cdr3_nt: TGTGCCAGCAGTTTGTGGCCAAACCGTTACGAGCAGTACTTC
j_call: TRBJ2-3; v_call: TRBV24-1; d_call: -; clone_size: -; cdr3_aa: CATSVGRNTDTQYF; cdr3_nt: TGTGCCACCAGTGTGGGCAGAAACACAGATACGCAGTATTTT
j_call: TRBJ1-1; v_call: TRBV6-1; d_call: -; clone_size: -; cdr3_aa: CASSGRGGETNTEAFF; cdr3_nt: TGTGCCAGCAGTGGGAGGGGGGGGGAGACGAACACTGAAGCTTTCTTT
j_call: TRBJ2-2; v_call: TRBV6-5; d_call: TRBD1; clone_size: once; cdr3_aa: CASRDRANTGELFF; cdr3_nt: TGTGCCAGCAGGGACAGGGCGAACACCGGGGAGCTGTTTTTT
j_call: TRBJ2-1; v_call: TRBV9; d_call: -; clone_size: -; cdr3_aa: CASSPRRVYNEQFF; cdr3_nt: TGTGCCAGCAGCCCCCGCAGGGTCTACAATGAGCAGTTCTTC
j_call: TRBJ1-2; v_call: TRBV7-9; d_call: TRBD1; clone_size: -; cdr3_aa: CASSQQGDYGYTF; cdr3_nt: TGTGCCAGCAGCCAACAGGGGGACTATGGCTACACCTTC
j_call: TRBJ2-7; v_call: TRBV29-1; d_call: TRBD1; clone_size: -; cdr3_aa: CSAPLAGTGNSYEQYF; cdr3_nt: TGCAGCGCCCCCTTGGCGGGGACAGGGAACTCCTACGAGCAGTACTTC
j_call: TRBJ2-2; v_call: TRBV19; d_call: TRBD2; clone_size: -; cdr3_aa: CASSHTPGTSLTGELFF; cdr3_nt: TGTGCCAGTAGCCATACGCCCGGGACTAGCCTTACCGGGGAGCTGTTTTTT
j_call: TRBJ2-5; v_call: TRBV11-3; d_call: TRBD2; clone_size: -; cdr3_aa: CASSFYSGREETQYF; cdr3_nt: TGTGCCAGCAGCTTCTATAGCGGGAGAGAAGAGACCCAGTACTTC
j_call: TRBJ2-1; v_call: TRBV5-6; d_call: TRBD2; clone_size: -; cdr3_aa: CASSLWAGGGNEQFF; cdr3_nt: TGTGCCAGCAGCTTGTGGGCGGGAGGAGGGAATGAGCAGTTCTTC
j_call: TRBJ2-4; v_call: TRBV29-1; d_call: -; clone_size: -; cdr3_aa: CSVGGGNIQYF; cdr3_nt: TGCAGCGTTGGCGGAGGAAACATTCAGTACTTC
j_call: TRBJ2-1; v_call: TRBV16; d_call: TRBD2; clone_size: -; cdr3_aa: CASSRTSGTPNSYNEQFF; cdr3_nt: TGTGCCAGCAGCCGGACTAGCGGGACCCCTAACTCCTACAATGAGCAGTTCTTC
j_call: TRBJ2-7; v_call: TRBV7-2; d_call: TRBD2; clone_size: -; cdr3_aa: CASSRDYPPYEQYF; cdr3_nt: TGTGCCAGCAGCCGGGACTACCCTCCATACGAGCAGTACTTC
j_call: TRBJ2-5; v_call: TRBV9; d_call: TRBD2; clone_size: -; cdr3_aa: CASSVEAGVGLKETQYF; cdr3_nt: TGTGCCAGCAGCGTAGAGGCGGGAGTTGGTCTAAAAGAGACCCAGTACTTC
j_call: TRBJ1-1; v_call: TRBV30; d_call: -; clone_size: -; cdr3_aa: CACFPRVWTEAFF; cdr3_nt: TGTGCCTGCTTCCCCCGGGTTTGGACTGAAGCTTTCTTT
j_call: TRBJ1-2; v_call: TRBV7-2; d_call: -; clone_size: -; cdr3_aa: CASSFGGVSYGYTF; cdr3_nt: TGTGCCAGCAGCTTCGGGGGTGTCAGCTATGGCTACACCTTC
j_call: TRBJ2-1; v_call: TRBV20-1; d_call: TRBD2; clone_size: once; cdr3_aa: CSASKGTSGSDEQFF; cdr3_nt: TGCAGTGCTAGTAAGGGGACTAGCGGGAGTGATGAGCAGTTCTTC
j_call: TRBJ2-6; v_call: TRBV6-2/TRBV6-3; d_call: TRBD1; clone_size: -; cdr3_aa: CASSEQQGKRGANVLTF; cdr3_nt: TGTGCCAGCAGCGAACAACAGGGGAAGCGGGGGGCCAACGTCCTGACTTTC
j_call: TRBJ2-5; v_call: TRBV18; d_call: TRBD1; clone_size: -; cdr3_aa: CASSPLPGTGKETQYF; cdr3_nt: TGTGCCAGCTCACCACTCCCCGGGACAGGGAAGGAGACCCAGTACTTC
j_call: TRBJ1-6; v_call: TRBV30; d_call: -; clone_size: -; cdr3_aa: CAWKYSRSGLWHNSPLHF; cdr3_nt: TGTGCCTGGAAATACAGTCGTTCGGGGTTGTGGCATAATTCACCCCTCCACTTT
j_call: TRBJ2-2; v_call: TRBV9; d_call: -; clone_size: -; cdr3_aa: CASSPSAGNTGELFF; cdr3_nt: TGTGCCAGCAGCCCCAGCGCGGGGAACACCGGGGAGCTGTTTTTT
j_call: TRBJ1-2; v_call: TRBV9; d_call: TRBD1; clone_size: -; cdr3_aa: CASSVEAYGTGPDGYTF; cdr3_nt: TGTGCCAGCAGCGTAGAGGCCTATGGGACAGGCCCGGATGGCTACACCTTC
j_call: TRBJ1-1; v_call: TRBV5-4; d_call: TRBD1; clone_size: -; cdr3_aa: CASSSHRGLTEAFF; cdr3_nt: TGTGCCAGCAGTTCGCACAGGGGGCTCACTGAAGCTTTCTTT
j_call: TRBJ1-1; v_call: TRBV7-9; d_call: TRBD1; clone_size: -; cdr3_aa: CATSTGQGATEAFF; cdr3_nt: TGTGCCACCTCAACGGGACAGGGGGCCACTGAAGCTTTCTTT
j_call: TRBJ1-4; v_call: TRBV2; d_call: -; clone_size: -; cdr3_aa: CASSEDRGREKLFF; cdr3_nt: TGTGCCAGCAGTGAAGATAGGGGGAGAGAAAAACTGTTTTTT
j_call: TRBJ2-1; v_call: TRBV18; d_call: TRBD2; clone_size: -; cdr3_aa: CASSPSGSAYNEQFF; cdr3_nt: TGTGCCAGCTCACCCAGCGGGAGCGCCTACAATGAGCAGTTCTTC
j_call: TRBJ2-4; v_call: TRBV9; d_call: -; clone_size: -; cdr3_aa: CASSVELGQQYF; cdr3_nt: TGTGCCAGCAGCGTAGAACTGGGACAACAGTACTTC
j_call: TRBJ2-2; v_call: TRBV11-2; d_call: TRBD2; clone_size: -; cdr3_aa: CASSPGTSYTGELFF; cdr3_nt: TGTGCCAGCAGCCCGGGGACTAGCTACACCGGGGAGCTGTTTTTT
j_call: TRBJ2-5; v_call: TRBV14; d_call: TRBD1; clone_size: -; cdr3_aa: CASSQDLRDSKETQYF; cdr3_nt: TGTGCCAGCAGCCAAGATCTCCGGGACAGCAAAGAGACCCAGTACTTC
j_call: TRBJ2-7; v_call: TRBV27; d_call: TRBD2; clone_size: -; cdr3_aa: CASQRVAGPGYEQYF; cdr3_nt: TGTGCCTCCCAACGGGTAGCGGGCCCGGGGTACGAGCAGTACTTC
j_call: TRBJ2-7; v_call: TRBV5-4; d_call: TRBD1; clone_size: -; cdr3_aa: CASSYGQGFDEQYF; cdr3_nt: TGTGCCAGCAGCTACGGACAGGGCTTCGACGAGCAGTACTTC
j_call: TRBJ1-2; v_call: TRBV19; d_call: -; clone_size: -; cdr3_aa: CASSIGVGDLGYTF; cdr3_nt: TGTGCCAGTAGTATAGGGGTCGGAGACCTGGGCTACACCTTC
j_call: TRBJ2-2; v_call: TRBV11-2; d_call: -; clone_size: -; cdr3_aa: CASSLVAPTGELFF; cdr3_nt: TGTGCCAGCAGCTTGGTAGCTCCCACCGGGGAGCTGTTTTTT
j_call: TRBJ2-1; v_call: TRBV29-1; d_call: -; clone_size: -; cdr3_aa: CSVELPRSSYNEQFF; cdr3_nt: TGCAGCGTTGAGTTACCGCGAAGCTCCTACAATGAGCAGTTCTTC
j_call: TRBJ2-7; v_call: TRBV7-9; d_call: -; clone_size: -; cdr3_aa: CASSLVTGEVEQYF; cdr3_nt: TGTGCCAGCAGCTTAGTAACGGGAGAGGTCGAGCAGTACTTC
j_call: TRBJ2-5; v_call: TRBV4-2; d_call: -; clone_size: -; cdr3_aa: CASSQTSGQETQYF; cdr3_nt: TGTGCCAGCAGCCAAACCAGCGGCCAAGAGACCCAGTACTTC
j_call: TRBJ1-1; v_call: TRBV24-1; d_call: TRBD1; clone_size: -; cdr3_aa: CATSDLQGASVTEAFF; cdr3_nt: TGTGCCACCAGTGATTTGCAGGGGGCTTCAGTCACTGAAGCTTTCTTT
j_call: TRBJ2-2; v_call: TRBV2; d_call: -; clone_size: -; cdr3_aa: CASSEGTGLGTGELFF; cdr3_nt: TGTGCCAGCAGTGAGGGGACTGGACTTGGAACCGGGGAGCTGTTTTTT
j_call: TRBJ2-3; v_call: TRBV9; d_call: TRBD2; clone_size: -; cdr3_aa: CASSVLAGGPNTQYF; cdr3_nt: TGTGCCAGCAGCGTCCTAGCGGGAGGGCCGAATACGCAGTATTTT
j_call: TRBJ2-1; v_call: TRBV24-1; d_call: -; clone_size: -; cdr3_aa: CATSDGRLSSYNEQFF; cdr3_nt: TGTGCCACCAGTGATGGAAGACTGAGCTCCTACAATGAGCAGTTCTTC
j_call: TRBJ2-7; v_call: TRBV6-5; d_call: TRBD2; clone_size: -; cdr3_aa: CASSSGRDYEQYF; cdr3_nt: TGTGCCAGCAGCAGCGGGAGGGATTACGAGCAGTACTTC
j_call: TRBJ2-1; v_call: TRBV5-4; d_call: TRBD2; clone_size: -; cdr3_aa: CASSSGTSGRIEEQFF; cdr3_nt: TGTGCCAGCAGTTCCGGGACTAGCGGGAGAATAGAGGAGCAGTTCTTC
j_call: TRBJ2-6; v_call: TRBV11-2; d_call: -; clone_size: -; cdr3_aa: CASGAGPGANVLTF; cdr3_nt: TGTGCCAGCGGGGCAGGGCCTGGGGCCAACGTCCTGACTTTC
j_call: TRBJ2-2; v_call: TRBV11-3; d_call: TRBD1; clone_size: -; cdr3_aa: CASSPSGTGGTGELFF; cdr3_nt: TGTGCCAGCAGCCCATCCGGGACAGGAGGCACCGGGGAGCTGTTTTTT
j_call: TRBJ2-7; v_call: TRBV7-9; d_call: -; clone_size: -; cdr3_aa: CASSLGGGVGVSYEQYF; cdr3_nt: TGTGCCAGCAGCTTAGGGGGGGGCGTCGGGGTCTCCTACGAGCAGTACTTC
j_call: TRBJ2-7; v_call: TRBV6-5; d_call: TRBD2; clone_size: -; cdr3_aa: CASSSSGLAYEQYF; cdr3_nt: TGTGCCAGCAGTTCCTCGGGACTAGCCTACGAGCAGTACTTC
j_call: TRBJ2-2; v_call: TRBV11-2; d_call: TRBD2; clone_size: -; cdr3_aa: CASSLSAGLAIGELFF; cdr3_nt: TGTGCCAGCAGCTTATCCGCGGGACTAGCGATCGGGGAGCTGTTTTTT
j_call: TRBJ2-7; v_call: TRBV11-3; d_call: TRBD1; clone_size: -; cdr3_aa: CASSWTGGSYEQYF; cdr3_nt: TGTGCCAGCAGCTGGACAGGGGGCTCCTACGAGCAGTACTTC
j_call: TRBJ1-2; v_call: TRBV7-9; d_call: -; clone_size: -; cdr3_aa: CASSLGGGTAAPF; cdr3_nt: TGTGCCAGCAGCTTAGGTGGGGGGACTGCAGCGCCCTTC
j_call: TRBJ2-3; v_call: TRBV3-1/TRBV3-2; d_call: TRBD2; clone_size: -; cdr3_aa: CASSQVAGVITDTQYF; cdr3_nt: TGTGCCAGCAGCCAAGTGGCGGGGGTCATAACAGATACGCAGTATTTT
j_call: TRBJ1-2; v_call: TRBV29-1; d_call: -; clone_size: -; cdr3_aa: CSDGLTEGYTF; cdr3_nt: TGCAGCGACGGACTCACGGAGGGCTACACCTTC
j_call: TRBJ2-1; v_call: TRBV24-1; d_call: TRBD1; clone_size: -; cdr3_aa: CATSDRDRGTYNEQFF; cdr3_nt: TGTGCCACCAGTGACCGCGACAGGGGCACCTACAATGAGCAGTTCTTC
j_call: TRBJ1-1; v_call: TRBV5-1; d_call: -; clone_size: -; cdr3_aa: CASSSRGRAFF; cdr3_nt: TGCGCCAGCAGCTCTAGGGGGAGAGCTTTCTTT
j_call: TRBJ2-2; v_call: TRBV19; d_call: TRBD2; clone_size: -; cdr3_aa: CASSIGGGHGTGELFF; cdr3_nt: TGTGCCAGTAGTATAGGGGGGGGTCACGGCACCGGGGAGCTGTTTTTT